The rows below give T cell receptor beta chains drawn from one sample of a study of identical twins. TCRdb reprocessed the 5' RACE reads with MiXCR, giving one entry per CDR3 protein. The sample holds 310,000 or so distinct CDR3 sequences, roughly 9% seen once. These same data were also listed under a study on yellow fever vaccine responses in identical twins.

Sequencing was performed on CD8+ T cells sorted from blood. Source of these receptors: a young woman in good health. Both conserved end residues are part of each CDR3. The D gene is left open where the match is weak. A clone size is listed for some rows: how often the clone was seen (once, few, many), or a class if it is expanded.

>.|many|TRBJ1-4|TRBV5-4
TGTGCCAGCAGCTTGGATCAGGGAAGGAGAGAAAAACTGTTTTTT
CASSLDQGRREKLFF
>.|many|TRBJ2-5|TRBV28
TGTGCCAGCAGTCCGCTCCCGGGCCAAGAGACCCAGTACTTC
CASSPLPGQETQYF
>.|.|TRBJ2-3|TRBV15
TGTGCCACCAGCAGAGGGGCTACGAGCGATACGCAGTATTTT
CATSRGATSDTQYF
>TRBD1|many|TRBJ2-7|TRBV6-1
TGTGCCAGCAGCTCCGGGACAGTATACGAGCAGTACTTC
CASSSGTVYEQYF
>.|few|TRBJ2-1|TRBV7-6
TGTGCCAGCAGCTTAGAGACTATCCACAATGAGCAGTTCTTC
CASSLETIHNEQFF
>.|few|TRBJ1-1|TRBV4-3
TGCGCCAGCAGCCAAGATCGGAGTAACACTGAAGCTTTCTTT
CASSQDRSNTEAFF
>.|few|TRBJ2-2|TRBV7-9
TGTGCCAGCAGCTTAAACCCCCGGACGGATAACACCGGGGAGCTGTTTTTT
CASSLNPRTDNTGELFF
>.|many|TRBJ2-2|TRBV10-3
TGTGCCATCGATGTAGGCGGGACAGCGAACACCGGGGAGCTGTTTTTT
CAIDVGGTANTGELFF
>.|many|TRBJ2-3|TRBV11-2
TGTGCCAGCAGCTTAGTACGGGAACCCCCCAGCACAGATACGCAGTATTTT
CASSLVREPPSTDTQYF
>.|many|TRBJ2-3|TRBV28
TGTGCCAGCAGTTCAGTAGATACGCAGTATTTT
CASSSVDTQYF
>TRBD2|few|TRBJ2-1|TRBV24-1
TGTGCCACCAGTGATTTTTGGACTAGCGGGATGGGTGAGCAGTTCTTC
CATSDFWTSGMGEQFF
>.|many|TRBJ2-3|TRBV7-9
TGTGCCAGCAGCTTGGGCACAGATACGCAGTATTTT
CASSLGTDTQYF
>TRBD2|few|TRBJ2-5|TRBV10-2
TGCGCCAGCACCCGCTGGGAGCGGGAGGGCCGGTCACAAGAGACCCAGTACTTC
CASTRWEREGRSQETQYF
>.|few|TRBJ2-7|TRBV20-1
TGCAGTGCTAGTGGGCAGACATACGAGCAGTACTTC
CSASGQTYEQYF